This T cell receptor (beta chain) was obtained from a study of T cell changes during pregnancy in multiple sclerosis. The assay was immunoSEQ multiplex PCR, and TCRdb's table has in-frame clones only and misses some. The sample yields approximately 20,000 clones, over 80% seen once. The CDR3 is made up of 13 amino acids. From germline, CDR1 is GTSNPN and CDR2 SVGIG (reference sequence). Trimming stripped 5 bases from V and 3 bases from J, with 14 bases between. The receptor was isolated from a female donor in good health, enrolled as a control in a pregnancy study. This sample comprised CD8+ T cells from peripheral blood mononuclear cells, obtained after pregnancy. V usage is TRBV30 and J usage is TRBJ2-7; D may be TRBD1 (6 bases). CDR3 in DNA: TGTGCCTGGGGGCAGGGGAGTATCTACGAGCAGTACTTC. Its protein product is CAWGQGSIYEQYF.